The rows below give T cell receptor beta chains drawn from one sample of a study of early T cells in non-severe SARS-CoV-2 infection. TCRdb used MiXCR to reprocess the 5' RACE reads, holding one entry per CDR3 protein. The sample has tens of thousands of distinct CDR3 sequences, roughly 14% seen once. Sequencing was carried out using whole blood. The receptors originated from an adult who was a healthcare worker with PCR-confirmed SARS-CoV-2 infection or an uninfected control (not recorded which). Both conserved end residues are part of each CDR3.

V gene	CDR3 length	J gene	CDR3 protein
TRBV28	9	TRBJ2-1	CASGPLQFF
TRBV19	12	TRBJ2-3	CASSDNTDTQYF
TRBV20-1	12	TRBJ2-3	CSARDPTDTQYF
TRBV5-1	16	TRBJ2-1	CASSLDRLTGGDEQFF
TRBV6-2/TRBV6-3	14	TRBJ1-5	CASSYDGYNQPQHF
TRBV19	13	TRBJ1-1	CASSIGSYTEAFF
TRBV7-6	16	TRBJ1-1	CASSFSSQGAGTEAFF
TRBV20-1	15	TRBJ2-4	CSASTTALAKNIQYF
TRBV7-3	13	TRBJ2-3	CASSPTGRDTQYF
TRBV12-3/TRBV12-4	13	TRBJ2-3	CASSPIRTDTQYF
TRBV3-1	14	TRBJ1-2	CASSSDAGSYGYTF
TRBV20-1	15	TRBJ2-3	CSAGGGQGVTDTQYF
TRBV7-9	15	TRBJ2-7	CASSPRGVLVNEQYF
TRBV29-1	13	TRBJ2-7	CSVEVGQPYEQYF
TRBV6-1	13	TRBJ2-3	CASRAGGTDTQYF
TRBV6-1	18	TRBJ1-6	CASSERPDRGRDNSPLHF
TRBV6-2/TRBV6-3	10	TRBJ2-2	CASRDGELFF
TRBV5-4	17	TRBJ2-3	CASSLKLGLAVSDTQYF
TRBV6-2/TRBV6-3	11	TRBJ1-1	CASSPEREAFF
TRBV2	14	TRBJ2-5	CASTLTGIQETQYF
TRBV3-1	14	TRBJ2-5	CASSQSGVSETQYF
TRBV5-6	13	TRBJ1-1	CASSVAGEAEAFF
TRBV7-2	16	TRBJ1-6	CASSPPGTRASSPLHF
TRBV30	14	TRBJ2-7	CAWSVTGFSYEQYF
TRBV12-5	13	TRBJ2-3	CASGLGGTDTQYF
TRBV7-9	14	TRBJ1-5	CASSDRWENQPQHF
TRBV7-3	13	TRBJ2-5	CASSLISQETQYF
TRBV6-2/TRBV6-3	14	TRBJ2-5	CASSYRWLEETQYF
TRBV30	16	TRBJ2-7	CASQGSGGVKGYEQYF
TRBV19	15	TRBJ2-3	CASSMQGGGTDTQYF
TRBV11-2	16	TRBJ2-5	CASSLGGVAGSGTQYF